The clone carrying this T cell receptor (beta chain) was found a few times. Its antigen is not known. Post-sort purity exceeded 95% for all sorted populations. Investigators reverse transcribed all isolated RNA, so they sequenced expressed TCRB transcripts. Data came from immunoSEQ multiplex PCR; TCRdb stores just in-frame clones and leaves some out. The table records roughly 150,000 clones, 7.5% to 8.5% of them present only once. The data are from a study of beta chain features in type 1 diabetes. General observations from the study: Shorter TCRB CDR3s, moderately but significantly so, were found in Type 1 diabetes patients in all four CD4+ subsets.

The CDR3 spans 15 residues. Germline CDR1 reads SGHTA; CDR2 reads FQGNSA. V trimming: 3 bases; J trimming: 3 bases; junction bases outside the gene matches: 7. Material: central memory CD4+ T cells from blood. The J gene is TRBJ2-5, the V gene TRBV7-2; TRBD2 matches at 7 bases. This receptor was identified in a man aged 18-30 years with type 1 diabetes. The CDR3 DNA reads TGTGCCAGCAGCTTCGGGGCTAGCGGTGAAGAGACCCAGTACTTC. It is translated as CASSFGASGEETQYF.